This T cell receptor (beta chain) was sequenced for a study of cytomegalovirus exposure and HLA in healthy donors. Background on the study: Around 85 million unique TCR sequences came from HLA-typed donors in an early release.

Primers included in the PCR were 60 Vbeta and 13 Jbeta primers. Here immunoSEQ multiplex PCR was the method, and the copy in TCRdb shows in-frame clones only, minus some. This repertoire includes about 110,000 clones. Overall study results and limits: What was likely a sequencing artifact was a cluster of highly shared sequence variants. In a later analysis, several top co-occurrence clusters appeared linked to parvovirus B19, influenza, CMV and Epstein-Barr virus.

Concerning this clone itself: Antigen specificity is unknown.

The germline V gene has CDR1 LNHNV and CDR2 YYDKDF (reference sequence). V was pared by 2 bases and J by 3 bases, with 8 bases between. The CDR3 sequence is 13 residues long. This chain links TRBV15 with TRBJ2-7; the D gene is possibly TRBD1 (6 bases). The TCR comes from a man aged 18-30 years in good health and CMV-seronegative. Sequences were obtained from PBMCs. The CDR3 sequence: CATSRNRVYEQYF. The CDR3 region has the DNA TGTGCCACCAGCAGAAACAGGGTCTACGAGCAGTACTTC.